This T cell receptor beta chain emerged from a study of blood T cell repertoires in COVID-19. Study context: Samples came from the United States, Italy and Spain, spanning acute and convalescent COVID-19. Sample material is recorded as cDNA or gDNA derived from T cells, B-cell-depleted T cells, or PBMCs.

This clone appeared a single time. Clones were sequenced by immunoSEQ multiplex PCR, and TCRdb holds only the in-frame ones, with some missing. The sample has about 46,000 clones, under 90% seen once; the top ten hold roughly 10%. The V end lost 1 base, the J end lost 2 bases, and 8 bases lay between the germline ends. The germline gives CDR1 MNHNS, CDR2 SASEGT. The CDR3 loop spans 14 amino acids. The sequencing sample was made of peripheral blood. The V gene is TRBV6-1, the J gene TRBJ2-5; a possible D gene is TRBD2 (5 bases). This clonotype was sampled from a man aged 60 to 69 with acute or convalescent COVID-19. In nucleotides, the CDR3 is TGTGCCAGCAGTGAAGGGACGGGGCAAGAGACCCAGTACTTC. As protein: CASSEGTGQETQYF.